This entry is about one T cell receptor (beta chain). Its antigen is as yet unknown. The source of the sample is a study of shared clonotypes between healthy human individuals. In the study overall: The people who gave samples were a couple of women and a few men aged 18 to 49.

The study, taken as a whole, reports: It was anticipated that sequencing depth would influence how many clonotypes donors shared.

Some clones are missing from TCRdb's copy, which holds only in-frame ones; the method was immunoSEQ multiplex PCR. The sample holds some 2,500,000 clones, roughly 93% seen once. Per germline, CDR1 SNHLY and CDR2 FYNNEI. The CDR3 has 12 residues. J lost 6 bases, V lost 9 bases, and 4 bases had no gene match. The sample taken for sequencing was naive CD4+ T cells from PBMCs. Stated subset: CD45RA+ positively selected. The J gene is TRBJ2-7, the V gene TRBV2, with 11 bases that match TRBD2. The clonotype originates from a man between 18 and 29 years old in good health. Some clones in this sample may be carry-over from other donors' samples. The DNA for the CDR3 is TGTGCCAGTGTAGCGGGAGGGGGCGAGCAGTACTTC. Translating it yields CASVAGGGEQYF.